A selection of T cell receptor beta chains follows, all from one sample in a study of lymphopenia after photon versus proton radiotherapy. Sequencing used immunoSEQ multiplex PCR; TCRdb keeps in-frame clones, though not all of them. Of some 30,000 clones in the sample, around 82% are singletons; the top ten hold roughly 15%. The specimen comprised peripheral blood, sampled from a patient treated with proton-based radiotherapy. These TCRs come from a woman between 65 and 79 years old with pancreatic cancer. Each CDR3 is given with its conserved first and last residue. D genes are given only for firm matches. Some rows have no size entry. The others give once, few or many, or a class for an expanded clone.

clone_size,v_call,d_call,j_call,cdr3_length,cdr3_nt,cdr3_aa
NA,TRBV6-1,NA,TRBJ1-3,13,TGTGCCAGCCTAGGGGGCTCTGGAAACACCATATATTTT,CASLGGSGNTIYF
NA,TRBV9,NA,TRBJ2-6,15,TGTGCCAGCAGCCGCCGGGGCTCTGGGGCCAACGTCCTGACTTTC,CASSRRGSGANVLTF
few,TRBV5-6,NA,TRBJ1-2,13,TGTGCCAGCAGCTTTACAGGGTACTATGGCTACACCTTC,CASSFTGYYGYTF
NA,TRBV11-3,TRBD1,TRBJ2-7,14,TGTGCCAGCAGGGGAGGACAGGGGAAGTACGAGCAGTACTTC,CASRGGQGKYEQYF
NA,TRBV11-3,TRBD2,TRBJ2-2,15,TGTGCCAGCAGCCTAGCGGGTGGCAACACCGGGGAGCTGTTTTTT,CASSLAGGNTGELFF
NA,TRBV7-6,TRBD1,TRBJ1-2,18,TGTGCCAGCAGACGGGACAGGGTCTTACCTCCTCCTAACTATGGCTACACCTTC,CASRRDRVLPPPNYGYTF
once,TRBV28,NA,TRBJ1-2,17,TGTGCCAGCAGTTCCCCCAGATCGTGGGGGCAGGACTATGGCTACACCTTC,CASSSPRSWGQDYGYTF
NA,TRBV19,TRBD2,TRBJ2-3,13,TGTGCCAGTAGTATAGCGGGGGGAGATACGCAGTATTTT,CASSIAGGDTQYF
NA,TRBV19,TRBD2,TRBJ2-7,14,TGTGCCAGTCAAGGACTAGCCGGTCTCGGCGAGCAGTACTTC,CASQGLAGLGEQYF
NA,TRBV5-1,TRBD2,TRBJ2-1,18,TGCGCCAGCAGCTTGGTACAGGTAGCGGGTCGGGGATTAAATGAGCAGTTCTTC,CASSLVQVAGRGLNEQFF
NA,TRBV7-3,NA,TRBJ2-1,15,TGTGCCAGCAGCTTAGGGGCGGGACCCTACAATGAGCAGTTCTTC,CASSLGAGPYNEQFF
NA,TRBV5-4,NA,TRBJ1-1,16,TGTGCCAGCAGCTTAAATACGGGACTTTGGAACACTGAAGCTTTCTTT,CASSLNTGLWNTEAFF
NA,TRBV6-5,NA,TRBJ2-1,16,TGTGCCAGCAGTTCGCCGGGACTGCAGGAGCGTGGTGAGCAGTTCTTC,CASSSPGLQERGEQFF
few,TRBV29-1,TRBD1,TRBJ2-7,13,TGCAGCGACATGGACAGGACGGGTGTCGAGCAGTACTTC,CSDMDRTGVEQYF
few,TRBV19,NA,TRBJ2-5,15,TGTGCCAGTAGTTCCATACAGGGAAAACAAGAGACCCAGTACTTC,CASSSIQGKQETQYF
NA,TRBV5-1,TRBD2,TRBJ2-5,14,TGCGCCAGCAGGCTAGCGGGATTCCAAGAGACCCAGTACTTC,CASRLAGFQETQYF
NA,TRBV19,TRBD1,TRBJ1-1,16,TGTGCCAGTAGTAGCCCCAGACAGGGAGGGAACACTGAAGCTTTCTTT,CASSSPRQGGNTEAFF
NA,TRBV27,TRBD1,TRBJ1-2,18,TGTGCCAGCAGTTACGACTCCGGGACAGGGGGTCTCTACTATGGCTACACCTTC,CASSYDSGTGGLYYGYTF